The text below deals with one TCR beta chain. Its antigen is not known. This sample is drawn from a study of shared clonotypes between healthy human individuals. Overall study: Donor composition was a couple of women and a few men, aged 18 to 49.

CDR1 SGDLS and CDR2 YYNGEE come from the germline V gene. Trimming at V came to 4 bases and at J to 8 bases, leaving 17 bases not matched to a gene. This CDR3 contains 18 residues. It was roughly 210 ng DNA, about 30,000 T cell genomes, that sorted-subset replicate PCRs used. Assay: immunoSEQ multiplex PCR; the TCRdb copy retains only in-frame clones and omits some. The data show approximately 2,200,000 clones, with about 92% seen just once and around 1.7% held by the top ten. Findings and limits, study-wide: Naive subsets typically showed greater estimated richness than memory subsets.

CD45RO-negative, CCR7-selected cells formed the naive CD8 fraction, which excluded terminally differentiated effector memory CD45RA+ cells. The sequence was collected from a man younger than 30 in good health. Some clones in this sample may be carry-over from other donors' samples. The rearrangement uses TRBV9 and TRBJ2-1; 11 nucleotides agree with TRBD2. Input material: naive CD8+ T cells from PBMCs. For the CDR3, the DNA is TGTGCCAGCAGCCCAAAGGAGAACACGGGACTAGCGGCACATGAGCAGTTCTTC. It specifies CASSPKENTGLAAHEQFF.